This T cell receptor beta chain stems from a study of blood T cell repertoires in COVID-19. Trimming shortened V by 5 bases and J by 4 bases, and 13 bases separated the two germline ends. Looked up from germline, CDR1 is SEHNR and CDR2 is FQNEAQ (reference sequence). This CDR3 comprises 14 residues. Source study methods: It was from reference gene primer amplification that nucleated cell counts were estimated. The repertoire was sequenced with immunoSEQ multiplex PCR; TCRdb's copy has only in-frame clones and lacks some. V and J calls and clone size come straight from that table; D and trimming were deduced from the DNA. The repertoire holds roughly 38,000 clones, with approximately 86% as singletons.

Source material: peripheral blood. This clonotype was sampled from a man aged 50 or older in a cohort sampled during active COVID-19. The genes are TRBV7-9 and TRBJ2-3, with D perhaps matching TRBD1 (6 bases). Here the CDR3 reads CASSPRTAPDTQYF. The CDR3 DNA reads TGTGCCAGCAGCCCACGGACAGCACCAGATACGCAGTATTTT.